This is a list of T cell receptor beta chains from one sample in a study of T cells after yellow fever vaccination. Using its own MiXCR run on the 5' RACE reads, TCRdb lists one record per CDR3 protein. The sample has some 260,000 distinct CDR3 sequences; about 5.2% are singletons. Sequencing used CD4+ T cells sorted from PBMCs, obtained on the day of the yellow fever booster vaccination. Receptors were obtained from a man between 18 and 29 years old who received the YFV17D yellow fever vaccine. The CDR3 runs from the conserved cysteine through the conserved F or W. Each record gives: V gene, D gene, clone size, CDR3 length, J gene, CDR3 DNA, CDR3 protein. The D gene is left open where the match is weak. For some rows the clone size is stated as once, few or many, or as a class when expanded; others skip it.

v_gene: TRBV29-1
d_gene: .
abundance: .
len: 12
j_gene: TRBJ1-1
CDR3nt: TGCGGATCAGCGGGGGGCAACGCTGAAGCTTTCTTT
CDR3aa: CGSAGGNAEAFF

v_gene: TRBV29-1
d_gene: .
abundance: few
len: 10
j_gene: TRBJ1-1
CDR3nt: TGCAGCGCAGGGAGTACTGAAGCTTTCTTT
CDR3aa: CSAGSTEAFF

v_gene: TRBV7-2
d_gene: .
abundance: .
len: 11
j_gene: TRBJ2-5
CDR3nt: TGTGCCAGCAGCTTCACGCAGACCCAGTACTTC
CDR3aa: CASSFTQTQYF

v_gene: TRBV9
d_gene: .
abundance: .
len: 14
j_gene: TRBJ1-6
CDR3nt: TGTGCCAGCAGCACGGGGAATTTCGGTTCACCCCTCCACTTT
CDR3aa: CASSTGNFGSPLHF

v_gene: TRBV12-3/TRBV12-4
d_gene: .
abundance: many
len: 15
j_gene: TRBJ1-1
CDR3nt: TGTGCCAGCAGTCCCCACGGGGCCTCGAACACTGAAGCTTTCTTT
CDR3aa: CASSPHGASNTEAFF

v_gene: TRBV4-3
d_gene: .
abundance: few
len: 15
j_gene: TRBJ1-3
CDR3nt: TGCGCCAGCAGCCAAGAGGTGGTCCGCGGAAACACCATATATTTT
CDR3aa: CASSQEVVRGNTIYF

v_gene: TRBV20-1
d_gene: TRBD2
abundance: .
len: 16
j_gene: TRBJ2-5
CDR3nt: TGCAGTGCTCCCGGGACTAGCGGGGGGGCGTGGGAGACCCAGTACTTC
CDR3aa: CSAPGTSGGAWETQYF

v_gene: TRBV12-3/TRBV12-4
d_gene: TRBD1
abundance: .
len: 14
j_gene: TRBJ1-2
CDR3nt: TGTGCCAGCACCTTAGACAGGGGCCCTTATGGCTACACCTTC
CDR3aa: CASTLDRGPYGYTF

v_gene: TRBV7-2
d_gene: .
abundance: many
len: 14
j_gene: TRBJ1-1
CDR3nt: TGTGCCAGCAGCTCCCTAGGGGGTCGAAATGAAGCTTTCTTT
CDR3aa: CASSSLGGRNEAFF

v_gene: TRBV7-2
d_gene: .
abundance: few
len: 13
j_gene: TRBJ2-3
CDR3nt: TGTGCCAGCAGCTCTCAGGGGGCGGGGGGGCAGTATTTT
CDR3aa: CASSSQGAGGQYF

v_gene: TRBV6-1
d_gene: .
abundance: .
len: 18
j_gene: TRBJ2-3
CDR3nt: TGTGCCAGCAGTGCCCCCCCCGAAGGACAGACTCGCACAGATACGCAGTATTTT
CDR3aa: CASSAPPEGQTRTDTQYF

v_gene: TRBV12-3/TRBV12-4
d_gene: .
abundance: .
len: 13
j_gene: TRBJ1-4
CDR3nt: TGTGCCAGCACACTAAACGATCATGAAAAACTGTTTTTT
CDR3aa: CASTLNDHEKLFF

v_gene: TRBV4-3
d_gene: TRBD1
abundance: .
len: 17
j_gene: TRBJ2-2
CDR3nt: TGCGCCAGCAGCCAAGATCCAGGGGGTCTTAACACCGGGGAGCTGTTTTTT
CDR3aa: CASSQDPGGLNTGELFF

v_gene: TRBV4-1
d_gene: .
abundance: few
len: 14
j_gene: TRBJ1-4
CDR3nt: TGCGCCAGCAGCCAACCCAGGAGCAATGAAAAACTGTTTTTT
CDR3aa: CASSQPRSNEKLFF

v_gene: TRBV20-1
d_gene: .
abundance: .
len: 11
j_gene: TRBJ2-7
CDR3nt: TGCAGTGCTAGAGATCCCGGCGGGCAGTACTTC
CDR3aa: CSARDPGGQYF

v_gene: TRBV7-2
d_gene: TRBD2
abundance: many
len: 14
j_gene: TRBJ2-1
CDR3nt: TGTGCCAGCAGCTCGATACCCATAGCGGGGGAGCAGTTCTTC
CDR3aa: CASSSIPIAGEQFF

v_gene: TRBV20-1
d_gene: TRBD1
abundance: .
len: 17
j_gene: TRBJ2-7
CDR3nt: TGCAGTGCTAGAGCCCCGACAGGGGGATTCGGGGGCTACGAGCAGTACTTC
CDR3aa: CSARAPTGGFGGYEQYF

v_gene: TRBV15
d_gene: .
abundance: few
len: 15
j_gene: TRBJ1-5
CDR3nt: TGTGCCACCAGCATCCACAGGGAAAATGGACAGCCCCAGCATTTT
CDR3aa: CATSIHRENGQPQHF

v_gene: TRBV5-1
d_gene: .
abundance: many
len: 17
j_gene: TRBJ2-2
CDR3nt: TGCGCCAGCAGCTTGACGGGACAATATTCGAACACCGGGGAGCTGTTTTTT
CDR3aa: CASSLTGQYSNTGELFF

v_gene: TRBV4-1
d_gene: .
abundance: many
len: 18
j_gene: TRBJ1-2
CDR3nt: TGCGCCAGCAGCCAAGATCGCTCAGGGTTCAGATCTAGCTATGGCTACACCTTC
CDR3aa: CASSQDRSGFRSSYGYTF

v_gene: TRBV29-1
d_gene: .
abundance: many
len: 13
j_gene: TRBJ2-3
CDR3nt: TGCAGCGTTGAACCTGGAAAGGGAGATACGCAGTATTTT
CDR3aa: CSVEPGKGDTQYF

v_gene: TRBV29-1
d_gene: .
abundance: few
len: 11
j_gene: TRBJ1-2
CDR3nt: TGCAGCGTTGTGGCTAACTATGGCTACACCTTC
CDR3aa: CSVVANYGYTF

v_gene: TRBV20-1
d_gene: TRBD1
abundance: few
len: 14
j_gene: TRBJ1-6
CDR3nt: TGCGGAGGGGGCGGGAGCTCCTATAATTCACCCCTCCACTTT
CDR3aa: CGGGGSSYNSPLHF

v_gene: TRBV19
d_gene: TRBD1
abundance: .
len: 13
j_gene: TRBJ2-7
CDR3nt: TGTGCCAGTAGTTCGGGACAGGGTGACGAGCAGTACTTC
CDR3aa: CASSSGQGDEQYF

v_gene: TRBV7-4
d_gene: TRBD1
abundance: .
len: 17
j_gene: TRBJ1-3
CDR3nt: TGTGCCAGCAGCGACCAACCGGGACAGGGCCCAGGAAACACCATATATTTT
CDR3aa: CASSDQPGQGPGNTIYF

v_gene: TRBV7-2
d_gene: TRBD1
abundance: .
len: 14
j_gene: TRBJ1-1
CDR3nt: TGTGCCAGCAGCTTACGGAGACAGGGCGTCGTCGCTTTCTTT
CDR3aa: CASSLRRQGVVAFF

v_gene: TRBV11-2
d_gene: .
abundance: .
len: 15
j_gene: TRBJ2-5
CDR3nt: TGTGCCAGCAGCATCTACCGTGGGGGGGCAAGGACCCAGTACTTC
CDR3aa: CASSIYRGGARTQYF

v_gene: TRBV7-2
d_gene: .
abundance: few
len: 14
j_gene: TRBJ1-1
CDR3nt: TGTGCCAGCAGTCCGGGGGTTGGTGGCACTGAAGCTTTCTTT
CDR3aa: CASSPGVGGTEAFF

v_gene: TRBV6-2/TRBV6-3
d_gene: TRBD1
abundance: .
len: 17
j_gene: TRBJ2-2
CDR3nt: TGTGCCAGCAGCATCGGTGGGGGACAGGGGCACACCGGGGAGCTGTTTTTT
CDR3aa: CASSIGGGQGHTGELFF

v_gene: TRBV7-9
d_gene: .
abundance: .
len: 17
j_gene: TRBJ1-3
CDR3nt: TGTGCCAGCAGCTTAATTACCCTAGTTTACTCTGGAAACACCATATATTTT
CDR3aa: CASSLITLVYSGNTIYF

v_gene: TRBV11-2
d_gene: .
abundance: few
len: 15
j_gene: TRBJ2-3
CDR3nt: TGTGCCAGCAGCTTAACCATAGCCCGCCCAGATACGCAGTATTTT
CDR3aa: CASSLTIARPDTQYF

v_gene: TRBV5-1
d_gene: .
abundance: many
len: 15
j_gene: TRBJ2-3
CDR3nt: TGCGCCAGCAGCTTGAACGGGCAGACCACAGATACGCAGTATTTT
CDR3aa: CASSLNGQTTDTQYF

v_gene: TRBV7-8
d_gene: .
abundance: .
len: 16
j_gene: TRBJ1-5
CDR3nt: TGTGCCAGCAGCTTAGCGGACGGGAGAGGGAATCAGCCCCAGCATTTT
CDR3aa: CASSLADGRGNQPQHF

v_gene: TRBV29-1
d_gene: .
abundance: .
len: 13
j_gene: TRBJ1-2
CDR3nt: TGCAGCGTCAGGGACGATTCGACCTATGGCTACACCTTC
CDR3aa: CSVRDDSTYGYTF

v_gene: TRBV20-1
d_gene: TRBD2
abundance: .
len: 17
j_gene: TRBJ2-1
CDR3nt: TGCAGTGCTCGGGGGGCCTCGACTAGCGGGGAATACAATGAGCAGTTCTTC
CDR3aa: CSARGASTSGEYNEQFF

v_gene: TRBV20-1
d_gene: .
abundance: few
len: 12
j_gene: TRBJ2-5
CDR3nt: TGCAGTGCTAGCGGGGACAAAGAGACCCAGTACTTC
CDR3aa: CSASGDKETQYF

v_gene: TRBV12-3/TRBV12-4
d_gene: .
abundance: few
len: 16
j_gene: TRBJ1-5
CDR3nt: TGTGCCAGCAGTTTTGAAGTGGGCGACTATTTTCAGCCCCAGCATTTT
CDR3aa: CASSFEVGDYFQPQHF

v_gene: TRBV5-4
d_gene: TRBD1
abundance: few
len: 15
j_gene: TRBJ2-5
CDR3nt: TGTGCCAGCAGCCTTGACAGGGGGCTTCCAGAGACCCAGTACTTC
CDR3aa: CASSLDRGLPETQYF

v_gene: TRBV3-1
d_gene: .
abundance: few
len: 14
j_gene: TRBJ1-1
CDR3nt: TGTGCCAGCAGTCCCAGCTCGGGGTTCCCTGAAGCTTTCTTT
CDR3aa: CASSPSSGFPEAFF

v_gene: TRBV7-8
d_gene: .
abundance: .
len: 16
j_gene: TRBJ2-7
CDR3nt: TGTGCCAGCAGCTTAGTTCGGGGCAGGGATCCATACGAGCAGTACTTC
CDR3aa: CASSLVRGRDPYEQYF

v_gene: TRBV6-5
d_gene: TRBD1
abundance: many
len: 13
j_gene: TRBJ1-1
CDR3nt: TGTGCCAGCAGTTACCAGGGACAGCTTGAAGCTTTCTTT
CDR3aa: CASSYQGQLEAFF

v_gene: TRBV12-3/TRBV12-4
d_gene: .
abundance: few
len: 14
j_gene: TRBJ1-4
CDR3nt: TGTGCCAGCAGCGTGGGGACAAGTGATGAAAAACTGTTTTTT
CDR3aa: CASSVGTSDEKLFF

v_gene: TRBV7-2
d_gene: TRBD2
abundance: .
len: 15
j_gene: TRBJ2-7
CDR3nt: TGTGCCAGCAGCTCGGGGCGGGAGACGGGGCACGAGCAGTACTTC
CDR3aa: CASSSGRETGHEQYF

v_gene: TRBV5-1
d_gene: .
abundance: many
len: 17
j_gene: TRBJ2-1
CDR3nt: TGCGCCAGCAGCTTGGGGGTCGGAGAGACCCCATACAATGAGCAGTTCTTC
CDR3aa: CASSLGVGETPYNEQFF

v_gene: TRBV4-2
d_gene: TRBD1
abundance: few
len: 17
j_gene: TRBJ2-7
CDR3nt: TGTGCCAGCAGCCCCCAACCGGGACAGGGGGCACAATACGAGCAGTACTTC
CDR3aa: CASSPQPGQGAQYEQYF

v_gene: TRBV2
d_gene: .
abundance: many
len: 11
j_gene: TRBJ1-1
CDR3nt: TGTGCCACCTATGGGGGGGCTGAAGCTTTCTTT
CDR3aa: CATYGGAEAFF

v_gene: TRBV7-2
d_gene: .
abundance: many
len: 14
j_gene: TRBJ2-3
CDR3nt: TGTGCCAGCAGCCCTAACAGGGGCACAGATACGCAGTATTTT
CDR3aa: CASSPNRGTDTQYF

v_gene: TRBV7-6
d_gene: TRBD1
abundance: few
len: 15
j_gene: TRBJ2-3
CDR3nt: TGTGCCAGCAGTCTGGCAACAGGGGTGGCGGATACGCAGTATTTT
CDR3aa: CASSLATGVADTQYF

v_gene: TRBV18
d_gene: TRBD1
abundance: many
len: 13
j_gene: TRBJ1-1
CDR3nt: TGTGCCAGCTCACCAGGGGAGGGGGCGGAAGCTTTCTTT
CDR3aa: CASSPGEGAEAFF

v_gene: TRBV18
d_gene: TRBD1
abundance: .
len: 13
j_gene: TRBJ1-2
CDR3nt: TGTGCCAGCTCACCCTTGACAGGGGAAGGCTACACCTTC
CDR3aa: CASSPLTGEGYTF

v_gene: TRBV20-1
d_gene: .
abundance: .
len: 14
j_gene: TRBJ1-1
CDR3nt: TGCAGTGCTAGGGCAGGCGGAATGAACACTGAAGCTTTCTTT
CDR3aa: CSARAGGMNTEAFF

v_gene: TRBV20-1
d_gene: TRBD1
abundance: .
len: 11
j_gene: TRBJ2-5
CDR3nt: TGCAGTGTCGGACAGGGGGCAAGCCAGTACTTC
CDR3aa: CSVGQGASQYF

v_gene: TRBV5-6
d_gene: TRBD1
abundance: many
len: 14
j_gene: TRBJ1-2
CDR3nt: TGTGCCAGCAGCTTGGCAGGGGGCGGCTATGGCTACACCTTC
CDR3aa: CASSLAGGGYGYTF

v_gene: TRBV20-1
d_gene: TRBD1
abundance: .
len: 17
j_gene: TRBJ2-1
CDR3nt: TGCAGTGCTAGATCCCAGGGGGTCAAAAGCTCCTACAATGAGCAGTTCTTC
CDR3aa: CSARSQGVKSSYNEQFF